The rows below give T cell receptor beta chains drawn from one sample of a study of T-cell memory formation after mild COVID-19. TCRdb fed the 5' RACE reads into MiXCR, producing one record per CDR3 protein. The profile shows about 340,000 distinct CDR3 sequences, 10% to 15% of them singletons. The source material was PBMCs or a T cell subset sorted from them (not recorded which). Receptors originate from a man aged 18 to 30 who had mild COVID-19 (a few samples of this study predate the infection). Cell type and time point are not known. The CDR3 runs from the conserved cysteine through the conserved F or W. The D gene is left open where the match is weak. A row's size may be missing; if present it is once, few, many or a size class.

TRBV7-3	many	TRBJ2-3	TRBD1	CASSLSTGTVTDTQYF	TGTGCCAGCAGCTTATCAACGGGGACAGTCACAGATACGCAGTATTTT
TRBV6-2/TRBV6-3	few	TRBJ1-1	NA	CASTPLEVPGPNTEAFF	TGTGCCAGCACCCCCCTCGAGGTCCCGGGGCCGAACACTGAAGCTTTCTTT
TRBV7-9	few	TRBJ1-2	NA	CASSTTIGSRGYGYTF	TGTGCCAGCAGTACTACAATAGGATCTAGGGGTTATGGCTACACCTTC
TRBV6-6	NA	TRBJ2-5	TRBD2	CASISSGETQYF	TGTGCCAGCATATCTAGCGGGGAGACCCAGTACTTC
TRBV5-6	NA	TRBJ2-2	TRBD2	CASSLAGLAANTGELFF	TGTGCCAGCAGCTTGGCCGGGCTAGCGGCGAACACCGGGGAGCTGTTTTTT
TRBV5-6	many	TRBJ2-7	NA	CASSLGDSPYEQYF	TGTGCCAGCAGCTTGGGCGACAGTCCGTACGAGCAGTACTTC
TRBV7-9	NA	TRBJ2-1	TRBD1	CASEKQGVSYNEQFF	TGTGCCAGCGAGAAACAGGGGGTCTCCTACAATGAGCAGTTCTTC
TRBV6-5	few	TRBJ2-2	TRBD2	CASSLRSGGYTGELFF	TGTGCCAGCTCCCTGAGGAGCGGGGGATACACCGGGGAGCTGTTTTTT
TRBV5-1	many	TRBJ2-4	NA	CASSLEGGNQYF	TGCGCCAGCAGCTTGGAGGGGGGGAATCAGTACTTC
TRBV25-1	many	TRBJ1-6	TRBD1	CASRRQGNSPLHF	TGTGCCAGCAGAAGACAGGGGAATTCACCCCTCCACTTT
TRBV7-3	few	TRBJ1-2	TRBD1	CASTLGDRENYGYTF	TGTGCCAGCACCCTAGGAGACAGGGAGAACTATGGCTACACCTTC
TRBV20-1	few	TRBJ2-1	TRBD2	CSARASLGSVAGLNEQFF	TGCAGTGCTAGAGCTTCCTTGGGGAGTGTAGCGGGGTTGAATGAGCAGTTCTTC
TRBV7-9	NA	TRBJ2-1	NA	CASSPGLARNEQFF	TGTGCCAGCAGCCCGGGACTGGCTAGGAATGAGCAGTTCTTC
TRBV7-9	few	TRBJ2-5	NA	CASSTIGQPQETQYF	TGTGCCAGCAGCACTATTGGACAGCCCCAAGAGACCCAGTACTTC
TRBV6-2/TRBV6-3	few	TRBJ1-1	NA	CASSGQNTEAFF	TGTGCCAGCTCGGGACAGAACACTGAAGCTTTCTTT
TRBV10-3	NA	TRBJ2-1	NA	CATHNLYNEQFF	TGTGCCACCCATAATTTGTACAATGAGCAGTTCTTC
TRBV29-1	NA	TRBJ1-2	TRBD1	CSVKRTGDYGYTF	TGCAGCGTTAAAAGGACAGGGGACTATGGCTACACCTTC
TRBV29-1	few	TRBJ1-3	TRBD1	CSAVGQGLWENTIYF	TGCAGTGCTGTGGGACAGGGCCTTTGGGAAAACACCATATATTTT
TRBV4-1	NA	TRBJ2-5	NA	CASSQGGSGLETQYF	TGCGCCAGCAGCCAAGGGGGTTCAGGGCTGGAGACCCAGTACTTC
TRBV5-6	few	TRBJ2-7	NA	CASSLVSGGLEQYF	TGTGCCAGCAGCTTGGTCTCGGGCGGTCTCGAGCAGTACTTC
TRBV7-9	NA	TRBJ2-3	TRBD2	CASSRTSGGVMSTDTQYF	TGTGCCAGCAGCCGGACTAGCGGGGGGGTTATGAGCACAGATACGCAGTATTTT
TRBV6-5	few	TRBJ1-1	TRBD1	CASSYSRTGETEAFF	TGTGCCAGCAGTTACTCGAGGACAGGGGAGACTGAAGCTTTCTTT
TRBV4-2	few	TRBJ2-1	TRBD2	CASSQDRERGALNEQFF	TGTGCCAGCAGCCAAGACCGGGAGCGGGGGGCCTTGAATGAGCAGTTCTTC
TRBV7-2	NA	TRBJ1-6	NA	CASSPGVHNSPLHF	TGTGCCAGCAGCCCCGGGGTGCATAATTCACCCCTCCACTTT
TRBV5-1	few	TRBJ2-5	TRBD1	CASSLKGGEETQYF	TGCGCCAGCAGCTTGAAAGGGGGCGAAGAGACCCAGTACTTC
TRBV12-3/TRBV12-4	NA	TRBJ1-5	TRBD1	CASSPTGDQPQHF	TGTGCCAGCAGCCCGACAGGGGATCAGCCCCAGCATTTT
TRBV7-2	many	TRBJ2-2	NA	CASSLGASNTGELFF	TGTGCCAGCAGCTTAGGAGCGTCCAACACCGGGGAGCTGTTTTTT
TRBV29-1	NA	TRBJ2-3	NA	CSVWGADTQYF	TGCAGCGTTTGGGGGGCAGATACGCAGTATTTT
TRBV7-2	NA	TRBJ1-1	NA	CASSLRTDNTEAFF	TGTGCCAGCAGCTTAAGGACAGATAACACTGAAGCTTTCTTT
TRBV13	NA	TRBJ1-2	TRBD1	CASSLVQGETSYGYTF	TGTGCCAGCAGCTTAGTTCAGGGGGAAACTAGCTATGGCTACACCTTC
TRBV3-1	NA	TRBJ2-6	NA	CASSQDGGVVANVLTF	TGTGCCAGCAGCCAAGATGGTGGGGTTGTGGCCAACGTCCTGACTTTC
TRBV7-9	many	TRBJ2-3	NA	CASSLPPLTDTDTQYF	TGTGCCAGCAGCTTACCTCCCCTAACCGACACAGATACGCAGTATTTT
TRBV4-3	NA	TRBJ1-3	NA	CASSQGHGAGNTIYF	TGCGCCAGCAGCCAAGGTCACGGGGCTGGAAACACCATATATTTT
TRBV29-1	few	TRBJ2-1	TRBD2	CSVVGLAGDVEQFF	TGCAGCGTTGTGGGGCTAGCGGGGGACGTAGAGCAGTTCTTC
TRBV10-2	few	TRBJ2-3	TRBD2	CASRLAGGADTQYF	TGCGCCAGCAGACTAGCGGGGGGGGCGGATACGCAGTATTTT
TRBV5-1	many	TRBJ1-1	NA	CASSWGRGNTEAFF	TGCGCCAGCAGCTGGGGACGGGGGAACACTGAAGCTTTCTTT
TRBV5-1	many	TRBJ2-3	TRBD1	CASTKTGDDVDTQYF	TGCGCCAGCACCAAGACAGGGGATGACGTAGATACGCAGTATTTT
TRBV20-1	NA	TRBJ1-5	NA	CSARPPDFQPQHF	TGCAGTGCTAGACCGCCAGATTTTCAGCCCCAGCATTTT
TRBV11-2	few	TRBJ2-5	NA	CASSLVAGQTQETQYF	TGTGCCAGCAGCTTAGTTGCGGGACAGACTCAAGAGACCCAGTACTTC
TRBV11-2	NA	TRBJ1-4	NA	CASSLERGASGEKLFF	TGTGCCAGCAGCTTAGAAAGGGGGGCTTCGGGCGAAAAACTGTTTTTT
TRBV7-2	NA	TRBJ1-2	NA	CASSIDRRAGGDGYTF	TGTGCCAGCAGCATAGACCGCCGGGCTGGGGGGGATGGCTACACCTTC
TRBV20-1	NA	TRBJ1-1	NA	CSARTDPDTEAFF	TGCAGTGCTAGAACGGACCCCGACACTGAAGCTTTCTTT
TRBV23-1	NA	TRBJ1-3	NA	CASSQGGTVPITGNTIYF	TGCGCCAGCAGTCAGGGGGGAACCGTACCCATCACTGGAAACACCATATATTTT
TRBV15	few	TRBJ1-1	NA	CATSRVWGTEAFF	TGTGCCACCAGCAGAGTATGGGGGACTGAAGCTTTCTTT
TRBV5-1	many	TRBJ2-2	NA	CASSVLDMTGELFF	TGCGCCAGCAGCGTCTTAGACATGACCGGGGAGCTGTTTTTT
TRBV9	many	TRBJ2-1	NA	CASSVGPEGTPPYNEQFF	TGTGCCAGCAGCGTAGGGCCCGAGGGGACTCCACCGTACAATGAGCAGTTCTTC
TRBV20-1	NA	TRBJ2-3	TRBD1	CSVPTGLQPLRTDTQYF	TGCAGTGTCCCGACAGGGCTTCAACCTCTACGGACAGATACGCAGTATTTT
TRBV29-1	few	TRBJ1-1	NA	CSAGGGGAAGPEAFF	TGCAGCGCCGGAGGGGGAGGGGCAGCGGGTCCTGAAGCTTTCTTT
TRBV4-3	NA	TRBJ2-5	NA	CASSRARSGQETQYF	TGCGCCAGCAGCCGGGCGCGTAGCGGACAAGAGACCCAGTACTTC
TRBV6-2/TRBV6-3	many	TRBJ2-1	TRBD1	CASRTIQGSSYNEQFF	TGTGCCAGCAGAACGATACAGGGGAGCTCCTACAATGAGCAGTTCTTC
TRBV7-9	NA	TRBJ1-6	TRBD1	CASSTRQGNNSPLHF	TGTGCCAGCAGCACCCGACAGGGGAATAATTCACCCCTCCACTTT